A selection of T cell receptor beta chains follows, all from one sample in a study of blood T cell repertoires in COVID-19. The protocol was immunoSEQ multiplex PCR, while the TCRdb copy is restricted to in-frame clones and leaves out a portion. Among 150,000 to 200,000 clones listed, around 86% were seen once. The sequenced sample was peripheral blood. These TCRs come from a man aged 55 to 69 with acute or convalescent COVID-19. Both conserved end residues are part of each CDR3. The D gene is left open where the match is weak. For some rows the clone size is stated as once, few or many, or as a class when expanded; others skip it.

TGTGCCAGCACCCGGGGGAACACTGAAGCTTTCTTT,CASTRGNTEAFF,TRBV7-9,.,TRBJ1-1,.
TGTTCCTCCGGGAACCTCTATAATTCACCCCTCCACTTT,CSSGNLYNSPLHF,TRBV28,.,TRBJ1-6,.
TGCGCCAGCAGCCAAGATATTATCGACAGGGGATCCTACGAGCAGTACTTC,CASSQDIIDRGSYEQYF,TRBV4-1,.,TRBJ2-7,TRBD1
TGCAGCGCGGGGAACCGGGACAGTAGGAATCAGCCCCAGCATTTT,CSAGNRDSRNQPQHF,TRBV29-1,once,TRBJ1-5,TRBD1
TGCAGTGCTAGTGATCGGGAGGGCTATGGCTACACCTTC,CSASDREGYGYTF,TRBV20-1,once,TRBJ1-2,.
TGTGCCAGCAGTCCCTTCCCGGGGACAGGGGGCGAAGCTTTCTTT,CASSPFPGTGGEAFF,TRBV28,once,TRBJ1-1,TRBD1
TGTGCCAGCAGCCCAGCCTACGAGCAGTACTTC,CASSPAYEQYF,TRBV7-9,.,TRBJ2-7,.
TGTGCCAGCAACCGCGGGCAGACACAAGAGACCCAGTACTTC,CASNRGQTQETQYF,TRBV2,.,TRBJ2-5,.
TGCGCCAGCAGCCAAGTTTTTACAGGGAATCAGCCCCAGCATTTT,CASSQVFTGNQPQHF,TRBV4-1,.,TRBJ1-5,.
TGTGCCAGTAGTAAACTTAGTGGCAATGAGCAGTTCTTC,CASSKLSGNEQFF,TRBV19,.,TRBJ2-1,.
TGTGCCAGCAGATCAGTGAACACTGAAGCTTTCTTT,CASRSVNTEAFF,TRBV28,.,TRBJ1-1,.
TGTGCCAGCAGCCCGACTGGAGCGAACACTGAAGCTTTCTTT,CASSPTGANTEAFF,TRBV9,.,TRBJ1-1,.
TGTGCCAGCAGTCTGGGACAGGGGAACACTGAAGCTTTCTTT,CASSLGQGNTEAFF,TRBV2,.,TRBJ1-1,TRBD1
TGTGCCAGCAGTTTCTTACAGGGGGCGCCGGGTGAAGCTTTCTTT,CASSFLQGAPGEAFF,TRBV28,.,TRBJ1-1,TRBD1
TGTGCCAGCAGCTTAAGCGGGGGCGGTCAGCCCCAGCATTTT,CASSLSGGGQPQHF,TRBV7-2,few,TRBJ1-5,.
TGTGCCAGCAGCCTAAGGTCGGGGAAGGGTGAGCAGTTCTTC,CASSLRSGKGEQFF,TRBV7-2,.,TRBJ2-1,.
TGTGCCAGCCACGGCTTAGCGGGAGTAGAGACCCAGTACTTC,CASHGLAGVETQYF,TRBV18,.,TRBJ2-5,TRBD2
TGTGCCAGTAGTATAGTGGGGAGCTCCTACGAGCAGTACTTC,CASSIVGSSYEQYF,TRBV19,.,TRBJ2-7,.
TGTGCCAGCAGTGACTCTCCGGGACAGGGCCCCGGGGAGCTGTTTTTT,CASSDSPGQGPGELFF,TRBV6-4,.,TRBJ2-2,TRBD1
TGTGCCAGCAGCTTATTTTCGGGAGTCGACACCGGGGAGCTGTTTTTT,CASSLFSGVDTGELFF,TRBV7-3,.,TRBJ2-2,.